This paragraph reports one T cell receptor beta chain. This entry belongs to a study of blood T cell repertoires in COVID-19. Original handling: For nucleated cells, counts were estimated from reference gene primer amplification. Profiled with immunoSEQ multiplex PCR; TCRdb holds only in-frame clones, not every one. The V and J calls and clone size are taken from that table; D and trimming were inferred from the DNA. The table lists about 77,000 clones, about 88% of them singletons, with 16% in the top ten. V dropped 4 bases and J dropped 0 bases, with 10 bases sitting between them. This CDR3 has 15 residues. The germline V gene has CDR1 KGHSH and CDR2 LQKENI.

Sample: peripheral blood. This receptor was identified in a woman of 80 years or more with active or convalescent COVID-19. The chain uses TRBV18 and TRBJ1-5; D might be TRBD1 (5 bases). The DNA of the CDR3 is TGTGCCAGCTCACAGTCAGGGAATAGCAATCAGCCCCAGCATTTT. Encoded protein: CASSQSGNSNQPQHF. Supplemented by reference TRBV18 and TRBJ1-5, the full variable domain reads NAGVMQNPRHLVRRRGQEARLRCSPMKGHSHVYWYRQLPEEGLKFMVYLQKENIIDESGMPKERFSAEFPKEGPSILRIQQVVRGDSAAYFCASSQSGNSNQPQHFGDGTRLSIL.